The T cell receptor (beta chain) under discussion was sequenced for a study of graft-versus-host responses after intestinal transplantation. Intraepithelial and lamina propria lymphocytes were freed from processed graft tissue. Measured with immunoSEQ multiplex PCR; TCRdb has only the in-frame clones, and not every one. This sample yields about 15,000 clones, of which 70% are seen a single time; around 25% belongs to the top ten. J was trimmed by 9 bases and V by 10 bases; bases with no gene match: 10. The CDR3 contains 13 residues. The germline V gene has CDR1 MNHEY and CDR2 SVGAGI. This TCR was sampled from a human patient who received an intestinal transplant, so some T cells may come from the graft donor. The sequencing here drew on ileum tissue, taken approximately 690 days after intestinal transplantation. The chain joins TRBV6-5 to TRBJ2-1, with 9 bases identical to TRBD2. As DNA, the CDR3 is TGTGCCACTCTGGGACTAGCTGGCGGTGAGCAGTTCTTC. Its translation: CATLGLAGGEQFF.